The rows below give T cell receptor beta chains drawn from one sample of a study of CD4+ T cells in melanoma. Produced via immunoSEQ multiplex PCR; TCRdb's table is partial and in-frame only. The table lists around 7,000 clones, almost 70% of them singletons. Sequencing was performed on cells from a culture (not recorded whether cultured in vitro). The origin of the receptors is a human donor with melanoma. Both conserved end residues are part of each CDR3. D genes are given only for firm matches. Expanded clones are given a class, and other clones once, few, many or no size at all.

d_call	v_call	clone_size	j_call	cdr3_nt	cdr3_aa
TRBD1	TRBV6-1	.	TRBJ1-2	TGTGCCAGCAGTGAAGCTATTGGGACAGGGGGTTATGGCTACACCTTC	CASSEAIGTGGYGYTF
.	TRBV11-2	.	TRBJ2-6	TGTGCCACCTCATCTGGGGCCAACGTCCTGACTTTC	CATSSGANVLTF
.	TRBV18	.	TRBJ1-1	TGTGCCAGCTCACAAAACAGGGATGGTGAAGCTTTCTTT	CASSQNRDGEAFF
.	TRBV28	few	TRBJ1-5	TGTGCCAGCGCTCTTTATAGCAATCAGCCCCAGCATTTT	CASALYSNQPQHF
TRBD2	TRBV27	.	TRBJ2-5	TGTGCCAGCAGAAGTAGCGGGGGGACCGAATCATGGTGGTCGTCCCAGTACTTC	CASRSSGGTESWWSSQYF
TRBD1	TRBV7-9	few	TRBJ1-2	TGTGCCAGCAGCCCCCGGGACAGCCTATTCGATAACTATGGCTACACCTTC	CASSPRDSLFDNYGYTF
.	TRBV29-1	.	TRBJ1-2	TGCAGCGTTGTCGGCCAGGGAATAAACTATGGCTACACCTTC	CSVVGQGINYGYTF
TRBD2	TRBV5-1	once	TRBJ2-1	TGCGCCAGCAGCTCCCCGGGACTAGCGTACAATGAGCAGTTCTTC	CASSSPGLAYNEQFF
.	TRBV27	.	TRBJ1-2	TGTGCCAGCAGAAACTACAGGGATGGCTACACCTTC	CASRNYRDGYTF
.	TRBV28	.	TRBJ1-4	TGTGCCAGCAGTTTAGCTAATGAAAAACTGTTTTTT	CASSLANEKLFF
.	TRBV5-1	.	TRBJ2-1	TGCGCCAGTTCGGACAGCTCCTACAATGAGCAGTTCTTC	CASSDSSYNEQFF
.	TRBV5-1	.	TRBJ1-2	TGCGCCAGCAGCCCCCGTCGGGGGGCAGATGGCTACACCTTC	CASSPRRGADGYTF
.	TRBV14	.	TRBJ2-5	TGTGCCAGCAGCCACCGCCTTCTCCAGCATCTTCCGAGCGAGGTGACCCAGTACTTC	CASSHRLLQHLPSEVTQYF
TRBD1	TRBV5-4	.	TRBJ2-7	TGTGCCAGCAGCCCGGCAACAGGGGCCGACGAGCAGTACTTC	CASSPATGADEQYF
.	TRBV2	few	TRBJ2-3	TGTGCCAGCAGTGAAGGCTCACGTTACACAGATACGCAGTATTTT	CASSEGSRYTDTQYF
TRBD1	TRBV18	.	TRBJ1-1	TGTGCCAGCTCAGAGACAGGGGACACTGAAGCTTTCTTT	CASSETGDTEAFF
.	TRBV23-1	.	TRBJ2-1	TGCGCCAGCAGTCATAGGCGATATACTGAGCAGTTCTTC	CASSHRRYTEQFF
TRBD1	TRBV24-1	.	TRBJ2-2	TGTGCCACCAGTGACCTACAGGGGGCTATCGGGGAGCTGTTTTTT	CATSDLQGAIGELFF
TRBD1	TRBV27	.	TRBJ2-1	TGTGCCAGTTCACGACAGGGGAGCTCCTACAATGAGCAGTTCTTC	CASSRQGSSYNEQFF
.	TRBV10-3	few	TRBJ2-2	TGTGCCACCTGGGACCGGGACCTGAACACCGGGGAGCTGTTTTTT	CATWDRDLNTGELFF
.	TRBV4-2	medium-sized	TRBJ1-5	TGTGCCAGCAGCCAAGATTGGGGACAATCGGGTCAGCCCCAGCATTTT	CASSQDWGQSGQPQHF
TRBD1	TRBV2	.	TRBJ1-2	TGTGCCAGCAGAGAATCACAGGGGTTAGGGTATGGCTACACCTTC	CASRESQGLGYGYTF
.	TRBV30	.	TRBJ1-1	TGTGCCTGCCTCCGGGCTACTGAAGCTTTCTTT	CACLRATEAFF
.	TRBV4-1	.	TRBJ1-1	TGCGCCAGCAGCCCCATCCCACAGGGAGGCACTGAAGCTTTCTTT	CASSPIPQGGTEAFF
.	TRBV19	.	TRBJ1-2	TGTGCCAGTAATCAAAGGGGGGCGATTAACTATGGCTACACCTTC	CASNQRGAINYGYTF
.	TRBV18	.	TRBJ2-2	TGTGCCAGCTCACCATCAGAAACCGGGGAGCTGTTTTTT	CASSPSETGELFF
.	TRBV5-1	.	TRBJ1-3	TGCGCCAGCAGCTTGGCTGGGACTGGAAACACCATATATTTT	CASSLAGTGNTIYF
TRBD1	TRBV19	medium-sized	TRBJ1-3	TGTGCCAGTACCCAAAGCCGGGACAGTCTTGGAAACACCATATATTTT	CASTQSRDSLGNTIYF
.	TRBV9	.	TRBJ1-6	TGTGCCAGCAGCGTGAACGACGGACCGGGCTATTCACCCCTCCACTTT	CASSVNDGPGYSPLHF
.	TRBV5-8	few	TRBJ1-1	TGTGCCAGCAAGAGGATAAACACTGAAGCTTTCTTT	CASKRINTEAFF
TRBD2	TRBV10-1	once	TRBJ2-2	TGCGCCAGCAGTGAGTCCGCGGGGGGGACCGGGGAGCTGTTTTTT	CASSESAGGTGELFF
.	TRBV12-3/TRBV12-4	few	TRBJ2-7	TGTGCCAGCCGCAGAGGGCAATCCTACGAGCAGTACTTC	CASRRGQSYEQYF
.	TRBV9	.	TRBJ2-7	TGTGCCAGCAGCGTAGGAGGACGGGAGACCTACGAGCAGTACTTC	CASSVGGRETYEQYF
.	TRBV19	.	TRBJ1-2	TGTGCCAGTAGTGCCTTTGCCGGGGCGATGAGGTCTGGCTACACCTTC	CASSAFAGAMRSGYTF
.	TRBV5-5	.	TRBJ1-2	TGTGCCAGCAGCCCGGAGACAGCTAACTATGGCTACACCTTC	CASSPETANYGYTF
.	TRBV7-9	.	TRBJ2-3	TGTGCCAGCAGCTTAGTGAGGGGCGATAGCACAGATACGCAGTATTTT	CASSLVRGDSTDTQYF
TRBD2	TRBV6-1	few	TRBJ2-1	TGTGCCAGCAGTGAGATGCGGGGGGGTACTGAGCAGTTCTTC	CASSEMRGGTEQFF
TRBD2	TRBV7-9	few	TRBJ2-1	TGTGCCAGCAGCTCATCGGGACTAGCGGGGGTCAATGAGCAGTTCTTC	CASSSSGLAGVNEQFF
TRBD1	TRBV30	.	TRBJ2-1	TGTGCCGGCCGACAGGGGTACAATGAGCAGTTCTTC	CAGRQGYNEQFF
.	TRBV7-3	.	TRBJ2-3	TGTGCCAGCAGCTTAAGGGGCGCAGATACGCAGTATTTT	CASSLRGADTQYF
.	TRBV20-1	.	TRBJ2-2	TGCAGTGCCCTCATGGGCCGGGAGCTGTTTTTT	CSALMGRELFF
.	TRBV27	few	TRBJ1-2	TGTGCCAGCAGTTTTTCCAGGGACTATGGCTACACCTTC	CASSFSRDYGYTF
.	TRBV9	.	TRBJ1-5	TGTGCCAGCAGCGTAGATGGTTTAGGCGATCAGCCCCAGCATTTT	CASSVDGLGDQPQHF
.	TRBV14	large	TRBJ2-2	TGTGCCAGCTGGGGATCCGGAAGCGGCGGGGAGCTGTTTTTT	CASWGSGSGGELFF
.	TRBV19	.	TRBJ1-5	TGTGCCAGTAGTGCTCCGAATCAGCCCCAGCATTTT	CASSAPNQPQHF
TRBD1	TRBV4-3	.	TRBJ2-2	TGCGCCAGCAGCCAGCGGGACAGGAGTACCGGGGAGCTGTTTTTT	CASSQRDRSTGELFF
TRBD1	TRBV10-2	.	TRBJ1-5	TGCGCCAGCAGCTTGGGGACAGGGAACTATCAGCCCCAGCATTTT	CASSLGTGNYQPQHF
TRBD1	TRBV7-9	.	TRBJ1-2	TGTGCCAGCAGCCGGGACAGCTTCTATGGCTACACCTTC	CASSRDSFYGYTF
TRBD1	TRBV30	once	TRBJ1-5	TGTGCCTGGAGTCCTTCTCCGGACAGGGAGCCCTATCAGCCCCAGCATTTT	CAWSPSPDREPYQPQHF
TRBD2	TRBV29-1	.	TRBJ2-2	TGCAGCGTTGATCAGCGGGGGAACACCGGGGAGCTGTTTTTT	CSVDQRGNTGELFF
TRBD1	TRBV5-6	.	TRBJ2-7	TGTGCCAGCAGCTTGGTGCGATCTCTGAGACAGGGTTCGTACGAGCAGTACTTC	CASSLVRSLRQGSYEQYF
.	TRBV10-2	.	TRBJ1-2	TGCGCCAGCAGTGACCCAGAGGGACATCGCTATGGCTACACCTTC	CASSDPEGHRYGYTF
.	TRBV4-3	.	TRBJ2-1	TGCGCCAGCAGCCAAGAGGGCGGCGGAAGTTTTGTCCATGAGCAGTTCTTC	CASSQEGGGSFVHEQFF